Listed below are T cell receptor beta chains from one sample, sequenced in a study of blood T cell repertoires in COVID-19. Clones were read by immunoSEQ multiplex PCR, and TCRdb kept only the in-frame ones, dropping some. The table lists 90,000 to 120,000 clones, about 89% of them singletons, with roughly 1.3% in the top ten. Sequenced sample: peripheral blood. The receptors come from a woman aged 25 to 39 with acute or convalescent COVID-19. The CDR3 runs from the conserved cysteine through the conserved F or W. A D gene is named only where the DNA matches it firmly. Size is stated for part of the rows, as once, few or many counts, or as a class when the clone is expanded.

>TRBV10-3|-|-|TRBJ1-2
TGTGCCATCAATATCGGCGGGGAGAGCTATGGCTACACCTTC
CAINIGGESYGYTF
>TRBV4-1|TRBD1|-|TRBJ2-2
TGCGCCAGCAGCCAAGAAGACAGGGGATTGAACACCGGGGAGCTGTTTTTT
CASSQEDRGLNTGELFF
>TRBV30|TRBD1|-|TRBJ1-2
TGTGCCTGGAGAAGACGGGGAAGGGGGCGCGACTATGGCTACACCTTC
CAWRRRGRGRDYGYTF
>TRBV2|TRBD1|-|TRBJ1-5
TGTGCCAGCAGTGAAAGAGTTTTCCGGGGAGCGCGGGACAGGGGGCCAGATACGCAGCATTTT
CASSERVFRGARDRGPDTQHF
>TRBV14|-|-|TRBJ2-1
TGTGCCAGCAGCCCGACAGGCCTGGGCAATGAGCAGTTCTTC
CASSPTGLGNEQFF
>TRBV5-5|TRBD2|-|TRBJ2-1
TGTGCCAGCAGCACGGGACTAGCGGGAGTCAATGAGCAGTTCTTC
CASSTGLAGVNEQFF
>TRBV5-6|-|-|TRBJ2-5
TGTGCCAGCAGCCAGGGGAGCCAAGAGACCCAGTACTTC
CASSQGSQETQYF
>TRBV5-1|-|-|TRBJ2-5
TGCGCCAGCAGCTTGATTAGCGGAGGAGAGACCCAGTACTTC
CASSLISGGETQYF
>TRBV14|TRBD1|-|TRBJ1-2
TGTGCCAGCAGCCTAGGCAGGGGGCGCGGAAACTATGGCTACACCTTC
CASSLGRGRGNYGYTF
>TRBV4-3|TRBD1|-|TRBJ1-1
TGCGCCAGCAGCCAATCAACAGGGGATTATGAAGCTTTCTTT
CASSQSTGDYEAFF
>TRBV7-8|-|-|TRBJ2-5
TGTGCCAGCAGCTTAGTCTCTTGGGCAGAAGAGACCCAGTACTTC
CASSLVSWAEETQYF
>TRBV25-1|-|-|TRBJ1-4
TGTGCCAGCAATGGCGAGACAGACGCAAAACTGTTTTTT
CASNGETDAKLFF
>TRBV4-2|-|-|TRBJ1-6
TGTGCCAGCAGCCAAGCTCGTTTCTCCTATAATTCACCCCTCCACTTT
CASSQARFSYNSPLHF
>TRBV5-4|-|-|TRBJ2-7
TGTGCCAGCAGCTTGGGAGGGCAGGGGCCCTACGAGCAGTACTTC
CASSLGGQGPYEQYF
>TRBV5-1|TRBD1|-|TRBJ1-4
TGCGCCAGCAGCTACAGGGGGCCAGAGGGAAAACTGTTTTTT
CASSYRGPEGKLFF
>TRBV5-4|-|-|TRBJ1-2
TGTGCCAGCAGCTTGGTGTGGGGGGGCAGGGATGGCTACACCTTC
CASSLVWGGRDGYTF
>TRBV6-4|-|-|TRBJ1-2
TGTGCCAGCAGTGACTCAGGAGGGTATGATGGCTACACCTTC
CASSDSGGYDGYTF
>TRBV6-2/TRBV6-3|-|once|TRBJ2-4
TGTGCCAGCAGTTACCTTGACGGGACAACTTCGGGTTTCAAGTACTTC
CASSYLDGTTSGFKYF
>TRBV11-3|-|-|TRBJ2-1
TGTGCCAGCAGCTTAGGGAGGGTTTATGAGCAGTTCTTC
CASSLGRVYEQFF
>TRBV3-1/TRBV3-2|-|-|TRBJ2-1
TGTGCCAGCAGCCCCCCTACCGGCGGGATCTCCTACAATGAGCAGTTCTTC
CASSPPTGGISYNEQFF
>TRBV6-4|TRBD1|-|TRBJ1-6
TGTGCCAGCAGTGCAACCGGGACAGGGGTAAATTCACCCCTCCACTTT
CASSATGTGVNSPLHF
>TRBV5-3|TRBD1|-|TRBJ1-2
TGTGCCAGAAGCAGCCCAGGGACAGGGCTCTATGGCTACACCTTC
CARSSPGTGLYGYTF
>TRBV28|-|few|TRBJ2-7
TGTGCCAGCAGTATCCGGACTGGGACCTACGAGCAGTACTTC
CASSIRTGTYEQYF
>TRBV6-6|TRBD1|-|TRBJ2-7
TGTGCCAGCAGCCGAGGACAGGAGATAGCCTACGAGCAGTACTTC
CASSRGQEIAYEQYF
>TRBV24-1|TRBD1|-|TRBJ1-4
TGTGCCACCAGTGTGCGAAGGGGGCCAAATCAACTGTTTTTT
CATSVRRGPNQLFF
>TRBV4-2|TRBD2|-|TRBJ2-7
TGTGCCAGCAGCGTTCGACTAGCCTCCTACGAGCAGTACTTC
CASSVRLASYEQYF
>TRBV5-6|TRBD1|-|TRBJ1-2
TGTGCCAGCAGCTTAGCTGGTTTCTCCAGGGGGTATGGCTACACCTTC
CASSLAGFSRGYGYTF
>TRBV14|TRBD2|-|TRBJ2-1
TGTGCCAGCAGCCGAACGGGGGGGCTTAGGAATGAGCAGTTCTTC
CASSRTGGLRNEQFF
>TRBV5-6|-|-|TRBJ1-2
TGTGCCAGCAGCTTACTTCCCAGGGTTTCTGGCTCCACCTTC
CASSLLPRVSGSTF
>TRBV6-1|TRBD1|-|TRBJ1-5
TGTGCCAGCAGTGAGACAGGGGGAAGCAATCAGCCCCAGCATTTT
CASSETGGSNQPQHF
>TRBV29-1|TRBD1|medium-sized|TRBJ1-1
TGCAGCGTTTCGCGGGACAGGAACACTGAAGCTTTCTTT
CSVSRDRNTEAFF
>TRBV7-9|-|-|TRBJ1-5
TGTGCCAGCAGCTTTTTTAATGAGCCCCAGCATTTT
CASSFFNEPQHF
>TRBV28|-|-|TRBJ1-1
TGTGCCTCCAAAATGAACACTGAAGCTTTCTTT
CASKMNTEAFF
>TRBV5-6|-|-|TRBJ2-1
TGTGCCAGCAGCTTGGGGCTATATGATTCCCCAGGGAATGAGCAGTTCTTC
CASSLGLYDSPGNEQFF
>TRBV24-1|-|once|TRBJ1-3
TGTGCCACCAGTGATTCCTTAACTGACACCATATATTTT
CATSDSLTDTIYF
>TRBV10-3|TRBD2|-|TRBJ2-5
TGTGCCATCAGTGAGTCAGGTTCTAGCGGGAGGGCCTGGGAGACCCAGTACTTC
CAISESGSSGRAWETQYF
>TRBV3-1/TRBV3-2|-|-|TRBJ1-1
TGTGCCAGCAGCCAAGATACGGAGACGGGGAACACTGAAGCTTTCTTT
CASSQDTETGNTEAFF
>TRBV5-4|-|-|TRBJ1-4
TGTGCCAGCAGCTTGGGAGGGAATGGTGAAAAACTGTTTTTT
CASSLGGNGEKLFF
>TRBV7-8|-|-|TRBJ2-7
TGTGCCAGCAGCTTAGAGAGAGTGCAGTACTTC
CASSLERVQYF
>TRBV23-1|TRBD2|-|TRBJ2-7
TGCGCCAGACCTTTTGTGGGACTAGCGGGGGCCTCAACCTACGAGCAGTACTTC
CARPFVGLAGASTYEQYF
>TRBV4-3|-|once|TRBJ1-1
TGCGCCAGCAGACAAACCCTGACAGGTATGAACACTGAAGCTTTCTTT
CASRQTLTGMNTEAFF
>TRBV4-3|TRBD1|-|TRBJ2-7
TGCGCCAGCAGCTTCTCCGGGACAGGGGAATCCTACGAGCAGTACTTC
CASSFSGTGESYEQYF
>TRBV7-6|-|-|TRBJ1-1
TGTGCCAGCAGCTTAGGGGAGAACATGAACACTGAAGCTTTCTTT
CASSLGENMNTEAFF